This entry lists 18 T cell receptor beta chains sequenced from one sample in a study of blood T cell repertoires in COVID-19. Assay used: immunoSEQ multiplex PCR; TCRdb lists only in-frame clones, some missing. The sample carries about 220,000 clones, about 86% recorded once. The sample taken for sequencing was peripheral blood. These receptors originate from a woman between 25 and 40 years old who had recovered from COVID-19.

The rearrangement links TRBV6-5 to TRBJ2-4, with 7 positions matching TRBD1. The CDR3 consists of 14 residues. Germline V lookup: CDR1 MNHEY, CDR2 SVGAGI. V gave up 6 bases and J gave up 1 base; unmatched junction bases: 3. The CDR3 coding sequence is TGTGCCAGCAGGATGGACAGGGCCAAAAACATTCAGTACTTC. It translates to CASRMDRAKNIQYF.

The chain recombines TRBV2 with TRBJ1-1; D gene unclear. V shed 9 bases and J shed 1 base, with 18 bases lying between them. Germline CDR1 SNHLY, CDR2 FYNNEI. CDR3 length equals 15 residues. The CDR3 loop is CARFTPRQPNTEAFF. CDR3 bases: TGTGCCAGATTCACCCCGAGGCAGCCGAACACTGAAGCTTTCTTT.

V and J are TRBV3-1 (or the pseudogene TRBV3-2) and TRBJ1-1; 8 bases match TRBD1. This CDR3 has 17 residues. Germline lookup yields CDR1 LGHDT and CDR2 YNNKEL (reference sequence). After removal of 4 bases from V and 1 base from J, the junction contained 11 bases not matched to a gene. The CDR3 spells CASSPMTGELQNTEAFF. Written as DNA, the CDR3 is TGTGCCAGCAGCCCGATGACAGGGGAGTTGCAGAACACTGAAGCTTTCTTT.

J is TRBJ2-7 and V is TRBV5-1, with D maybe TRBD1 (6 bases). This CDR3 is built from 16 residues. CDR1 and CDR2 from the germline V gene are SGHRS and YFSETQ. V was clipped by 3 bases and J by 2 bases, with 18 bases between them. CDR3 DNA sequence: TGCGCCAGCAGCTCCGTACAGGGTTTGGAAACCTACGAGCAGTACTTC. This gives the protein CASSSVQGLETYEQYF.

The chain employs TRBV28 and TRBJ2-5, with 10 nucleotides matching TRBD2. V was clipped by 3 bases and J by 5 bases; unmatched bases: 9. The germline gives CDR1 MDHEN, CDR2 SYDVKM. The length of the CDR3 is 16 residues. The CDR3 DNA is TGTGCCAGCAGTTTTGGGCCTAGCGGGAGTCGGGAGACCCAGTACTTC. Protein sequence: CASSFGPSGSRETQYF.

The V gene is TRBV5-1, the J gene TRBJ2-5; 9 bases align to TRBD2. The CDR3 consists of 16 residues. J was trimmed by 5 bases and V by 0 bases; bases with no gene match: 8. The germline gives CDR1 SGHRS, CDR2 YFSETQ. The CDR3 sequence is CASSLGRSGRSETQYF. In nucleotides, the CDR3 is TGCGCCAGCAGCTTGGGTCGTAGCGGGAGAAGCGAGACCCAGTACTTC.

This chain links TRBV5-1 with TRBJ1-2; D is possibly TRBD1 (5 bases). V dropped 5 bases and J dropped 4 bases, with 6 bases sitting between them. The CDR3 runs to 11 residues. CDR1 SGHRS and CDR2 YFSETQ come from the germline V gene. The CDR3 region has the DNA TGCGCCAGCAGGGACATCTATGGCTACACCTTC. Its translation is CASRDIYGYTF.

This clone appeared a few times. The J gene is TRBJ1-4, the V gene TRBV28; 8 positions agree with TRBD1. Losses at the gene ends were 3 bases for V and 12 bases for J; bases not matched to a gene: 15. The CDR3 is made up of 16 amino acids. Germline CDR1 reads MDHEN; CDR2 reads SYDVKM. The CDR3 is CASSFTSVQGALQLFF. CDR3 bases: TGTGCCAGCAGTTTTACTAGTGTGCAGGGGGCGCTTCAACTGTTTTTT.

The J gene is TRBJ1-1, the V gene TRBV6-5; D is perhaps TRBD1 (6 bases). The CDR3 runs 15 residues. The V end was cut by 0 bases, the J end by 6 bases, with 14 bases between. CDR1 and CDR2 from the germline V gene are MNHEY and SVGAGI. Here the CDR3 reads CASSYSFDTGSEAFF. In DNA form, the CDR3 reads TGTGCCAGCAGTTACTCCTTCGACACAGGGTCTGAAGCTTTCTTT.

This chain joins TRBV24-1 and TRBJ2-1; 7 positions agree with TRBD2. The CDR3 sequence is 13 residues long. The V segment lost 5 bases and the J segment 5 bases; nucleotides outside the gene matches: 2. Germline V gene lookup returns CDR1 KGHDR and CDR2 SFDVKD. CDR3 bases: TGTGCCACCAGTGGGCTAGCGGACAATGAGCAGTTCTTC. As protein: CATSGLADNEQFF.

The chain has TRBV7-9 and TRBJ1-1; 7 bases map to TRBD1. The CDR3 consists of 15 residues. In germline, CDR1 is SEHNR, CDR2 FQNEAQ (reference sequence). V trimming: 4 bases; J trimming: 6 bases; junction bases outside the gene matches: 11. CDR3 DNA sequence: TGTGCCAGCAGCTCTTCGCGCAGGGGGAGCGCTGAAGCTTTCTTT. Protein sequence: CASSSSRRGSAEAFF.

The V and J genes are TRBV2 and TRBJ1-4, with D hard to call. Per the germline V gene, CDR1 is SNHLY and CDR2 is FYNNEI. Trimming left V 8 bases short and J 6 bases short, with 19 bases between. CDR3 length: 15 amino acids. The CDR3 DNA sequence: TGTGCCAGCGGAGCACGGAGGGATGTCGATGAAAAACTGTTTTTT. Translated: CASGARRDVDEKLFF.

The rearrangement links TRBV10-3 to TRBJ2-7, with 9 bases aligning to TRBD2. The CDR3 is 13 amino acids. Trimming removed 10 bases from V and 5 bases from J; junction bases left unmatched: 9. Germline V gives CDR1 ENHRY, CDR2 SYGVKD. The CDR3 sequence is CATVSGTSNEQYF. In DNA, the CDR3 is TGTGCCACAGTCTCCGGGACTAGCAACGAGCAGTACTTC.

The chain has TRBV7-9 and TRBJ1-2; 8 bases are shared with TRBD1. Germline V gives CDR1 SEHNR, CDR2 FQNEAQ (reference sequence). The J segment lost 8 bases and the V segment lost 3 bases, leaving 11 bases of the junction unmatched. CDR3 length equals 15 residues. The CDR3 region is CASSFPGQGVGGYTF. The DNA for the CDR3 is TGTGCCAGCAGCTTCCCCGGACAGGGTGTTGGAGGCTACACCTTC.

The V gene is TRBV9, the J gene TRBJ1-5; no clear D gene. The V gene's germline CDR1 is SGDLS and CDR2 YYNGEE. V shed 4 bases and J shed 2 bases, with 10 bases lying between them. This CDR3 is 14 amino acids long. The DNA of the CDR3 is TGTGCCAGCAGCTCCTTGGGAGGCAATCAGCCCCAGCATTTT. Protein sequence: CASSSLGGNQPQHF. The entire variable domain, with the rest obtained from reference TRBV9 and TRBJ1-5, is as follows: DSGVTQTPKHLITATGQRVTLRCSPRSGDLSVYWYQQSLDQGLQFLIQYYNGEERAKGNILERFSAQQFPDLHSELNLSSLELGDSALYFCASSSLGGNQPQHFGDGTRLSIL.

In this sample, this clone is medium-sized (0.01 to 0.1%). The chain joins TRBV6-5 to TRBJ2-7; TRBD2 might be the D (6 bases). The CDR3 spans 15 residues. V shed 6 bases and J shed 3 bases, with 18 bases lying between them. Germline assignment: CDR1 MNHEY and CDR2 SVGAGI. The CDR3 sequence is CASREGPGSYYEQYF. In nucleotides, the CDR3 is TGTGCCAGCAGGGAGGGCCCAGGGTCGTACTACGAGCAGTACTTC.

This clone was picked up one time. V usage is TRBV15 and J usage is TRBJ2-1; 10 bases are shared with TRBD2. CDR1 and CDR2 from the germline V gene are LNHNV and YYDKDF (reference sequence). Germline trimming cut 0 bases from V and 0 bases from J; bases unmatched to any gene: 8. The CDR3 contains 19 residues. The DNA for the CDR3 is TGTGCCACCAGCAGAGATACCCAACTAGCGGGACTCTCCTACAATGAGCAGTTCTTC. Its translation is CATSRDTQLAGLSYNEQFF. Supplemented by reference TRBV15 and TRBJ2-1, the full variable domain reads DAMVIQNPRYQVTQFGKPVTLSCSQTLNHNVMYWYQQKSSQAPKLLFHYYDKDFNNEADTPDNFQSRRPNTSFCFLDIRSPGLGDTAMYLCATSRDTQLAGLSYNEQFFGPGTRLTVL.

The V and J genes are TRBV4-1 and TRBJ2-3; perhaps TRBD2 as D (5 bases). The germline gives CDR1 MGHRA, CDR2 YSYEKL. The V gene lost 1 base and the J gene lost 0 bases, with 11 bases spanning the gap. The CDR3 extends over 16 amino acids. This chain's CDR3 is CASSQVASLSTDTQYF. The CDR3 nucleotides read TGCGCCAGCAGCCAAGTAGCTAGCCTGAGCACAGATACGCAGTATTTT.